This TCR beta chain was recorded in a study of blood T cell repertoires in COVID-19. Study overall: Acute and convalescent COVID-19 specimens originated in the United States, Italy and Spain.

CDR3 length: 16 amino acids. Losses at the gene ends were 5 bases for V and 6 bases for J; bases not matched to a gene: 10. Germline V gene sequence: CDR1 LNHNV, CDR2 YYDKDF (reference sequence). Libraries were prepared by immunoSEQ multiplex PCR; TCRdb keeps only in-frame clonotypes and omits some of them. In the table there are 250,000 to 400,000 clones, 85% of which are singletons. The TCR originated in a woman aged 25 to 45 who had been exposed to COVID-19. This chain links TRBV15 with TRBJ2-1, with TRBD2 identical over 10 bases. The sequenced sample was PBMCs or T cells enriched from blood (not recorded which). CDR3 nucleotides: TGTGCCACCAGCCGAAGATCCAGCGGGAGGGTCAATGAGCAGTTCTTC. Protein sequence: CATSRRSSGRVNEQFF.